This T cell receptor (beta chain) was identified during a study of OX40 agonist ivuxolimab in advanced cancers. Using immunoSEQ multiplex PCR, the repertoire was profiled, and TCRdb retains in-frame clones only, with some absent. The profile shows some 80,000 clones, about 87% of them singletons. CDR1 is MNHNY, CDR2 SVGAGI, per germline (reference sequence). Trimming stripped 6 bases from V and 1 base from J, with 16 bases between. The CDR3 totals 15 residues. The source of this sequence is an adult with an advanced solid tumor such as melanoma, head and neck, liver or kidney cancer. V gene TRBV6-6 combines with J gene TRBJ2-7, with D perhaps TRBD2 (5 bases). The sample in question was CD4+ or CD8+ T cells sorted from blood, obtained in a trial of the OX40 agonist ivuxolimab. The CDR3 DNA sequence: TGTGCCAGCAGACTTGGCGAGGGTTTATCCTACGAGCAGTACTTC. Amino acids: CASRLGEGLSYEQYF.